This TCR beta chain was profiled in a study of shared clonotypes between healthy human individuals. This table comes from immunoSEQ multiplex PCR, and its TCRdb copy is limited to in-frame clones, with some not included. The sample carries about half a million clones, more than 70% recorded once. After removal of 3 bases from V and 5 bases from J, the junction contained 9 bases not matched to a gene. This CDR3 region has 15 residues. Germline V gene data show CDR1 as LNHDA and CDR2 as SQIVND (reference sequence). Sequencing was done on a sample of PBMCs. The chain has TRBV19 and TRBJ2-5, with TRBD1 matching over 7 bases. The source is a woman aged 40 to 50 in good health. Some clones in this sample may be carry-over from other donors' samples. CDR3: CASSIQGDGSETQYF. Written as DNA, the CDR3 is TGTGCCAGTAGTATCCAGGGGGATGGTTCGGAGACCCAGTACTTC.